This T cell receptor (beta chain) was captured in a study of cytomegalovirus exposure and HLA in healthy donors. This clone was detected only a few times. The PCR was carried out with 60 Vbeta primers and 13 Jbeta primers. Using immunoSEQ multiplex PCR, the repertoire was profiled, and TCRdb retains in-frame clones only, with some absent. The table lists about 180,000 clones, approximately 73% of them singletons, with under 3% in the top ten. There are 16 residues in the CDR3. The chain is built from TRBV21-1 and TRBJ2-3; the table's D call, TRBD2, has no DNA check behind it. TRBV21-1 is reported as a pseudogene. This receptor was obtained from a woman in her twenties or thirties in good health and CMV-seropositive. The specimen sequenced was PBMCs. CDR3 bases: TGTGCCAGCAGCAAAAAACGACTAGCGGACACAGATACGCAGTATTTT. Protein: CASSKKRLADTDTQYF.